This record concerns one TCR beta chain sequence. Its antigen is currently unknown. The record originates from a study of shared clonotypes between healthy human individuals. Deep-level assay runs were performed. Sequencing was performed with immunoSEQ multiplex PCR; in TCRdb, only in-frame clones are kept and a portion is missing. The sample carries around 1.5 million clones, around 98% recorded once. General study findings and limits: The expectation was that sequencing depth would affect clonotype sharing among donors. In contrast to clonotypes shared by all four donors, non-shared clonotypes had lower generation probabilities.

The split of CD4+ cells yielded CD45RA+ naive and CD45RA-negative memory subsets. The CDR3 runs to 14 residues. Germline CDR1 reads SGDLS; CDR2 reads YYNGEE. The V end was cut by 3 bases, the J end by 7 bases, with 14 bases between. The TCR sequence derives from a man aged 30-40 years in good health. The specimen sequenced was naive CD4+ T cells sorted from blood. The subset here: CD45RA+ positively selected. This chain connects TRBV9 to TRBJ2-4, with D perhaps matching TRBD1 (5 bases). In nucleotides, the CDR3 is TGTGCCAGCAGCGGCCCAGGGCTCGAGAACATTCAGTACTTC. Translating it yields CASSGPGLENIQYF.